The TCR beta chain under discussion was sequenced for a study of blood T cell repertoires in COVID-19. Study background: Nucleic acid was either cDNA or gDNA, and it came from T cells, B-cell-depleted T cells, or PBMCs.

This clone was found once. Clinical history reported by participants formed the basis on which cohorts were assigned. Recovered status in Cohort 3 required two negative PCRs, clearance, or symptom resolution. Original data processing: Estimated nucleated cell counts came from reference gene primer amplification. Profiled with immunoSEQ multiplex PCR; TCRdb holds only in-frame clones, not every one. That table is the source of V, J and clone size, and D and trimming were worked out from the DNA. This table holds around 180,000 clones, about 80% found once. V gave up 5 bases and J gave up 0 bases; unmatched junction bases: 4. The CDR3 runs to 16 residues. Germline CDR1 reads SGHAT; CDR2 reads FQDESV (reference sequence).

The sample consisted of PBMCs or T cells enriched from blood (not recorded which). The sequence derives from a man in his fifties or sixties who had recovered from COVID-19. This chain connects TRBV11-1 to TRBJ2-1; 10 bases fit TRBD2. The CDR3 coding sequence is TGTGCCAGCAGCCACCAGCGGGGGGGCTCCTACAATGAGCAGTTCTTC. This codes for CASSHQRGGSYNEQFF.